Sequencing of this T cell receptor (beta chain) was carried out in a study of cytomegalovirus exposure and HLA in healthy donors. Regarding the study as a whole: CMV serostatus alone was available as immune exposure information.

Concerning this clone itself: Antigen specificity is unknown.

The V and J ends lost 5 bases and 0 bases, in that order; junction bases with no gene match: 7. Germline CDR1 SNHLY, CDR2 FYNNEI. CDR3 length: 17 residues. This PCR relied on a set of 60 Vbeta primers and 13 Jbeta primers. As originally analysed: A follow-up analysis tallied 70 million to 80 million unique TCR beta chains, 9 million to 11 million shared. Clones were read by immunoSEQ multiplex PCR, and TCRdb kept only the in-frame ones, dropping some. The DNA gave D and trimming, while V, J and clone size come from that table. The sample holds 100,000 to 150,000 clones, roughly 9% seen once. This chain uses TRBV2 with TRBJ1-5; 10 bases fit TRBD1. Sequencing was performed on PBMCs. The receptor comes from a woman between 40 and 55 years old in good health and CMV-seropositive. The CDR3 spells CASSSGTGVRSNQPQHF. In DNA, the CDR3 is TGTGCCAGCAGTTCCGGGACAGGGGTCCGTAGCAATCAGCCCCAGCATTTT.